The 20 T cell receptor beta chains listed next were all sequenced from one sample in a study of T cell responses to AZD1222 COVID-19 vaccine. Assay: immunoSEQ multiplex PCR; the TCRdb copy retains only in-frame clones and omits some. This table has under 140,000 clones, nearly 90% appearing once. The specimen comprised peripheral blood, sampled on day 0 of AZD1222 vaccination. These receptors came from an adult in good health.

This rearrangement joins TRBV3-1 (or the pseudogene TRBV3-2) to TRBJ2-7; the match to TRBD2 covers 12 bases. The germline V gene has CDR1 LGHDT and CDR2 YNNKEL (reference sequence). CDR3 length: 15 residues. The V gene end was trimmed by 4 bases and the J gene end by 5 bases; junction bases not matched to a gene: 6. The CDR3 region has the DNA TGTGCCAGCAGCCCTAAAACTAGCGGGAGGAACGAGCAGTACTTC. Translating it yields CASSPKTSGRNEQYF.

The rearrangement uses TRBV28 and TRBJ1-3; TRBD1 matches 9 bases. Losses at the gene ends were 7 bases for V and 4 bases for J; bases not matched to a gene: 8. Germline V gives CDR1 MDHEN, CDR2 SYDVKM. The CDR3 runs to 15 residues. The CDR3 region is CASNLAGTGGNTIYF. CDR3 sequence (DNA): TGTGCCAGCAACCTTGCCGGGACAGGGGGAAACACCATATATTTT.

The genes are TRBV28 and TRBJ2-7; TRBD1 matches at 7 bases. This CDR3 spans 15 amino acids. Germline assignment: CDR1 MDHEN and CDR2 SYDVKM. J lost 1 base, V lost 4 bases, and 7 bases had no gene match. CDR3 DNA: TGTGCCAGCAGTTCGATGGACAGGACTTCCTACGAGCAGTACTTC. As protein: CASSSMDRTSYEQYF.

The CDR3 protein is CASSVDAGVYGYTF. In DNA form, the CDR3 reads TGTGCCAGCAGCGTAGACGCAGGGGTCTATGGCTACACCTTC. The V gene is TRBV9, the J gene TRBJ1-2; D is perhaps TRBD1 (6 bases). There are 14 residues in the CDR3. Trimming removed 0 bases from V and 4 bases from J, with 10 bases in between. Per germline, CDR1 SGDLS and CDR2 YYNGEE.

The chain links TRBV28 to TRBJ1-2; D gene unclear. This CDR3 region has 13 residues. From germline, CDR1 is MDHEN and CDR2 SYDVKM. The V and J ends lost 3 bases and 3 bases respectively, with 8 bases between them. The CDR3 spells CASSFRSYYGYTF. CDR3 nucleotide sequence: TGTGCCAGCAGTTTCCGGAGTTACTATGGCTACACCTTC.

V usage is TRBV19 and J usage is TRBJ2-5; tentative D call: TRBD2 (6 bases). The V end lost 4 bases, the J end lost 4 bases, and 13 bases lay between the germline ends. The V gene's germline CDR1 is LNHDA and CDR2 SQIVND (reference sequence). This CDR3 spans 14 amino acids. DNA for the CDR3: TGTGCCAGTAGTAGAGACTTGGGGGGAGAGACCCAGTACTTC. It translates to CASSRDLGGETQYF.

The chain combines TRBV7-2 with TRBJ1-3, with D unresolved. Germline loops: CDR1 SGHTA, CDR2 FQGNSA. This CDR3 comprises 14 residues. The V gene lost 6 bases and the J gene lost 4 bases, with 13 bases spanning the gap. DNA for the CDR3: TGTGCCAGCAGTTTAACTCGTGCGGGAAACACCATATATTTT. Translation: CASSLTRAGNTIYF.

CDR3 bases: TGCGCCAGCAGCTCCGAGGGGCGGGACTATGGCTACACCTTC. Protein product: CASSSEGRDYGYTF. This chain uses TRBV5-1 with TRBJ1-2; possible D gene TRBD1, 5 bases. Germline CDR1 is SGHRS and CDR2 is YFSETQ. The CDR3 extends over 14 amino acids. Between the trimmed V and J ends, which lost 3 bases and 3 bases, there was a span of 12 bases. The full variable domain, its missing parts supplied by reference TRBV5-1 and TRBJ1-2, is KAGVTQTPRYLIKTRGQQVTLSCSPISGHRSVSWYQQTPGQGLQFLFEYFSETQRNKGNFPGRFSGRQFSNSRSEMNVSTLELGDSALYLCASSSEGRDYGYTFGSGTRLTVV.

This clone came up once. The gene calls are TRBV11-2 and TRBJ2-3; D is uncertain. CDR3 length equals 13 residues. CDR1 and CDR2 from the germline V gene are SGHAT and FQNNGV. The germline V and J ends were trimmed by 0 bases and 5 bases, with 6 bases remaining between them. CDR3 in amino acids: CASSLDRGDTQYF. The CDR3 DNA sequence: TGTGCCAGCAGCTTAGATAGAGGAGATACGCAGTATTTT.

This chain links TRBV28 with TRBJ1-1; D gene ambiguous. Germline V gives CDR1 MDHEN, CDR2 SYDVKM. Trimming pared 1 base from V and 4 bases from J, leaving 13 bases between. The CDR3 loop spans 15 amino acids. CDR3 protein: CASSLSPGFVTEAFF. CDR3 bases: TGTGCCAGCAGTTTATCCCCAGGTTTCGTCACTGAAGCTTTCTTT.

The genes are TRBV19 and TRBJ1-3, with D perhaps matching TRBD1 (6 bases). CDR1 and CDR2 (germline): LNHDA, SQIVND (reference sequence). V lost 7 bases and J 0 bases, leaving 10 bases between the germline ends. The CDR3 totals 14 residues. The CDR3 reads CASTQGSSGNTIYF. CDR3 coding DNA: TGTGCCAGTACACAGGGTAGCTCTGGAAACACCATATATTTT.

The V call is TRBV28, the J call TRBJ2-3; D perhaps matches TRBD2 (6 bases). The V and J ends lost 3 bases and 0 bases respectively, with 16 bases between them. Germline V gene data show CDR1 as MDHEN and CDR2 as SYDVKM. The CDR3 covers 17 residues. The CDR3 DNA sequence: TGTGCCAGCAGTTTTGACGTAGGCGGGGAGAGCACAGATACGCAGTATTTT. It yields the protein CASSFDVGGESTDTQYF.

This rearrangement joins TRBV28 to TRBJ2-1; 7 positions match TRBD2. The CDR3 has 16 amino acids. In germline, CDR1 is MDHEN, CDR2 SYDVKM. V shed 4 bases and J 0 bases; nucleotides not matched to a gene: 6. This CDR3 is CASSSSAGASYNEQFF. For the CDR3, the DNA is TGTGCCAGCAGTTCCTCCGCGGGAGCCTCCTACAATGAGCAGTTCTTC. Complete variable domain (other parts from reference TRBV28 and TRBJ2-1): DVKVTQSSRYLVKRTGEKVFLECVQDMDHENMFWYRQDPGLGLRLIYFSYDVKMKEKGDIPEGYSVSREKKERFSLILESASTNQTSMYLCASSSSAGASYNEQFFGPGTRLTVL.

The chain employs TRBV3-1 (or the pseudogene TRBV3-2) and TRBJ1-1; D unclear. The V gene's germline CDR1 is LGHDT and CDR2 YNNKEL (reference sequence). The CDR3 runs to 14 residues. V was trimmed by 4 bases and J by 4 bases, leaving 13 bases between them. CDR3: CASSLRAVGTEAFF. Written as DNA, the CDR3 is TGTGCCAGCAGCCTTAGGGCGGTGGGCACTGAAGCTTTCTTT.

CDR3 in amino acids: CASSPGGQGVFGNTIYF. Written as DNA, the CDR3 is TGTGCCAGCAGCCCTGGAGGACAGGGGGTATTTGGAAACACCATATATTTT. The chain combines TRBV3-1 (or the pseudogene TRBV3-2) with TRBJ1-3, with 10 positions matching TRBD1. After removal of 4 bases from V and 3 bases from J, the junction contained 9 bases not matched to a gene. CDR3 length: 17 amino acids. The germline V gene has CDR1 LGHDT and CDR2 YNNKEL (reference sequence).

This clone occurred once. This chain joins TRBV9 and TRBJ1-1; maybe TRBD1 (5 bases). Between the trimmed V and J ends, which lost 0 bases and 3 bases, there was a span of 9 bases. The CDR3 extends over 14 amino acids. Per germline, CDR1 SGDLS and CDR2 YYNGEE. The chain's CDR3 is CASSVAGRHTEAFF. CDR3 sequence (DNA): TGTGCCAGCAGCGTAGCAGGGAGGCACACTGAAGCTTTCTTT.

The CDR3 sequence: CASSFFGQGNEKLFF. The CDR3 region has the DNA TGTGCCAGCAGTTTCTTCGGACAGGGCAATGAAAAACTGTTTTTT. V is TRBV27 and J is TRBJ1-4, with 8 nucleotides matching TRBD1. The CDR3 is made up of 15 amino acids. V shed 3 bases and J 5 bases; nucleotides not matched to a gene: 5. In germline, CDR1 is MNHEY, CDR2 SMNVEV (reference sequence).

The V gene is TRBV27, the J gene TRBJ1-5, with D unresolved. Germline V lookup: CDR1 MNHEY, CDR2 SMNVEV (reference sequence). CDR3 length equals 15 residues. Between the trimmed V and J ends, which lost 7 bases and 1 base, there was a span of 14 bases. The CDR3 region has the DNA TGTGCCAGCACCCGCTCTTGGGGAAGCAATCAGCCCCAGCATTTT. Translating it yields CASTRSWGSNQPQHF.

The chain joins TRBV9 to TRBJ2-5, with D tentatively TRBD1 or TRBD2 (5 bases each). There are 14 residues in the CDR3. V was pared by 0 bases and J by 4 bases, with 10 bases between. From germline, CDR1 is SGDLS and CDR2 YYNGEE. This CDR3 is CASSVVPGTETQYF. Here the CDR3 DNA reads TGTGCCAGCAGCGTAGTGCCAGGGACAGAGACCCAGTACTTC.

J is TRBJ2-3 and V is TRBV7-2; D is perhaps TRBD1 or TRBD2 (5 bases each). Germline V gene data show CDR1 as SGHTA and CDR2 as FQGNSA. This CDR3 is built from 16 residues. V dropped 6 bases and J dropped 2 bases, with 18 bases sitting between them. CDR3 amino acids: CASSRSRDPNTDTQYF. The CDR3 DNA follows: TGTGCCAGCAGTCGCAGCCGGGACCCAAACACAGATACGCAGTATTTT.